A selection of T cell receptor beta chains follows, all from one sample in a study of cytomegalovirus exposure and HLA in healthy donors. Only in-frame clones appear in the TCRdb table, and some are missing; sequencing was by immunoSEQ multiplex PCR. The sample has about 200,000 clones, roughly 80% seen once. Sequencing was done on a sample of PBMCs. The receptors stem from a male donor in good health and CMV-seropositive. Each CDR3 is given with its conserved first and last residue. A D gene is named only where the DNA matches it firmly. Not all rows give a size; the values are once, few, many and, for expanded clones, a class.

cdr3_aa,cdr3_nt,clone_size,d_call,v_call,j_call
CASSSVTRDFYEQYF,TGTGCCAGCAGTTCCGTTACCAGGGATTTCTACGAGCAGTACTTC,-,-,TRBV28,TRBJ2-7
CASSPTGQNYGYTF,TGTGCCAGCAGCCCCACGGGACAGAATTATGGCTACACCTTC,-,TRBD1,TRBV9,TRBJ1-2
CASSLVQTDTQYF,TGTGCCAGCAGCTTAGTACAGACAGATACGCAGTATTTT,-,-,TRBV7-7,TRBJ2-3
CSVGGGYAGNTIYF,TGCAGCGTTGGTGGGGGGTACGCTGGAAACACCATATATTTT,once,-,TRBV29-1,TRBJ1-3
CAWSVGLAEQFF,TGTGCCTGGAGTGTAGGACTAGCTGAGCAGTTCTTC,-,TRBD2,TRBV30,TRBJ2-1
CASSTGRELSNQPQHF,TGTGCCAGCAGCACTGGCAGGGAATTAAGCAATCAGCCCCAGCATTTT,-,-,TRBV5-8,TRBJ1-5
CASSLVVETEAFF,TGTGCCAGCAGCTTAGTCGTGGAGACTGAAGCTTTCTTT,-,-,TRBV7-9,TRBJ1-1
CASSLEVRGNTEAFF,TGTGCCAGCAGCTTGGAAGTTAGAGGGAACACTGAAGCTTTCTTT,-,-,TRBV5-4,TRBJ1-1
CASSQDPSGGSPAQYF,TGCGCCAGCAGCCAAGATCCTAGCGGGGGCTCGCCCGCCCAGTACTTC,once,TRBD2,TRBV4-3,TRBJ2-5
CASSQRTGITEAFF,TGCGCCAGCAGCCAACGGACAGGGATAACTGAAGCTTTCTTT,-,TRBD1,TRBV5-1,TRBJ1-1
CASRAQGSKNNEQFF,TGTGCCAGCAGGGCACAGGGGTCGAAGAACAATGAGCAGTTCTTC,-,TRBD1,TRBV7-9,TRBJ2-1
CASSKEEGSGGEQFF,TGTGCCAGCAGCAAGGAGGAGGGCTCCGGTGGTGAGCAGTTCTTC,-,-,TRBV7-9,TRBJ2-1
CASSHLGTGGYEQYF,TGCGCCAGCAGCCACCTCGGGACAGGGGGCTACGAGCAGTACTTC,-,TRBD1,TRBV4-1,TRBJ2-7
CARGRPNTGELFF,TGTGCCAGGGGCAGACCGAACACCGGGGAGCTGTTTTTT,-,-,TRBV2,TRBJ2-2